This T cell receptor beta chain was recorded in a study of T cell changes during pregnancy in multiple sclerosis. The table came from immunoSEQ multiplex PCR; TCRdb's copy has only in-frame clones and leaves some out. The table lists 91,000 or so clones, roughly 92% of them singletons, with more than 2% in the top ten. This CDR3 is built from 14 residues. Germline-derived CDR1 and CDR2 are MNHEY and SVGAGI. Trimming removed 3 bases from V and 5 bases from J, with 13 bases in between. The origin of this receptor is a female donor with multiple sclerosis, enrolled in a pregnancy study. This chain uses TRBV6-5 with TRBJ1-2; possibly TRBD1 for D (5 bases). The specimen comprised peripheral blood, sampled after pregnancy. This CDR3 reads CASSYRQGGYGYTF. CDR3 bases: TGTGCCAGCAGTTATAGGCAGGGAGGATATGGCTACACCTTC.